The rows below give T cell receptor beta chains drawn from one sample of a study of high-grade serous ovarian cancer treatment subgroups. This table comes from immunoSEQ multiplex PCR, and its TCRdb copy is limited to in-frame clones, with some not included. The repertoire holds about 18,000 clones, with roughly four fifths as singletons. The sequencing input was tumor tissue. The receptors were gathered from a human donor with high-grade serous ovarian cancer. Each CDR3 is given with its conserved first and last residue. A D gene is named only where the DNA matches it firmly. Clone size is shown for a subset of rows, as once, few, many or a class of expanded clone.

abundance | j_gene | v_gene | d_gene | CDR3aa | CDR3nt
NA | TRBJ2-7 | TRBV27 | TRBD2 | CASSFGTTSYEQYF | TGTGCCAGCAGTTTTGGGACTACCTCCTACGAGCAGTACTTC
once | TRBJ2-1 | TRBV28 | NA | CASSFPPYEQFF | TGTGCCAGCAGTTTCCCTCCATATGAGCAGTTCTTC
few | TRBJ2-2 | TRBV30 | NA | CAWRKDTGELFF | TGTGCCTGGAGGAAGGACACCGGGGAGCTGTTTTTT
few | TRBJ1-3 | TRBV19 | NA | CASRDIRFSGNTIYF | TGTGCCAGCCGGGACATCCGGTTCTCTGGAAACACCATATATTTT
NA | TRBJ2-5 | TRBV30 | NA | CAWSVPGPLETQYF | TGTGCCTGGAGCGTTCCGGGACCGCTAGAGACCCAGTACTTC
NA | TRBJ1-1 | TRBV4-3 | NA | CASSQDSGSGTEAFF | TGCGCCAGCAGCCAAGATTCAGGGTCGGGCACTGAAGCTTTCTTT
NA | TRBJ2-1 | TRBV11-2 | TRBD2 | CASSLYQREDGNEQFF | TGTGCCAGCAGCTTATACCAGCGGGAGGATGGCAATGAGCAGTTCTTC
medium-sized | TRBJ1-5 | TRBV19 | TRBD1 | CASRTGETQPQHF | TGTGCCAGTAGGACAGGGGAGACTCAGCCCCAGCATTTT
NA | TRBJ1-5 | TRBV28 | TRBD1 | CASRTGTLQPQHF | TGTGCCAGCAGGACAGGGACACTTCAGCCCCAGCATTTT
NA | TRBJ2-1 | TRBV7-2 | TRBD1 | CASSPGTDSNEQFF | TGTGCCAGCAGCCCCGGGACAGACTCCAATGAGCAGTTCTTC
NA | TRBJ1-1 | TRBV4-3 | NA | CASKNDHTEAFF | TGCGCCAGCAAAAACGATCACACTGAAGCTTTCTTT
NA | TRBJ2-3 | TRBV9 | NA | CASSGTSADTQYF | TGTGCCAGCAGCGGGACATCCGCAGATACGCAGTATTTT
once | TRBJ1-6 | TRBV7-3 | NA | CASSLMGWDNSPLHF | TGTGCCAGCAGCTTAATGGGATGGGATAATTCACCCCTCCACTTT
NA | TRBJ2-5 | TRBV27 | NA | CASSYRDTKQETQYF | TGTGCCAGCAGTTACAGGGACACCAAGCAAGAGACCCAGTACTTC
NA | TRBJ1-5 | TRBV4-1 | NA | CASSQEGGFSNQPQHF | TGCGCCAGCAGCCAAGAAGGGGGGTTTAGCAATCAGCCCCAGCATTTT
once | TRBJ1-1 | TRBV2 | NA | CASNLMGGSEAFF | TGTGCCAGCAATCTCATGGGCGGATCTGAAGCTTTCTTT
NA | TRBJ2-3 | TRBV6-1 | NA | CASDQGSADTQYF | TGTGCCAGCGATCAGGGGAGCGCAGATACGCAGTATTTT
NA | TRBJ2-2 | TRBV9 | NA | CASSPETTGELFF | TGTGCCAGCAGCCCAGAGACCACCGGGGAGCTGTTTTTT
NA | TRBJ2-7 | TRBV29-1 | NA | CSVMEGFPSYEQYF | TGCAGCGTAATGGAGGGGTTTCCTTCCTACGAGCAGTACTTC
once | TRBJ2-7 | TRBV29-1 | TRBD2 | CSVRSREGSYEQYF | TGCAGCGTTAGGTCGCGGGAGGGATCCTACGAGCAGTACTTC
NA | TRBJ1-2 | TRBV5-1 | TRBD1 | CASSLGTGGGNYGYTF | TGCGCCAGCAGCTTGGGGACAGGGGGAGGTAACTATGGCTACACCTTC
NA | TRBJ1-5 | TRBV4-1 | NA | CASSQDPGFNQPQHF | TGCGCCAGCAGCCAAGATCCGGGGTTCAATCAGCCCCAGCATTTT
NA | TRBJ1-3 | TRBV19 | NA | CASQLSPGGNTIYF | TGTGCATCCCAGTTGAGTCCGGGGGGAAACACCATATATTTT
NA | TRBJ2-2 | TRBV27 | NA | CASSPQGPGELFF | TGTGCCAGCAGTCCCCAGGGGCCCGGGGAGCTGTTTTTT
few | TRBJ1-2 | TRBV28 | TRBD1 | CASSSGQGGGYTF | TGTGCCAGCAGTTCGGGACAGGGGGGTGGCTACACCTTC
NA | TRBJ2-1 | TRBV5-1 | TRBD1 | CASSVSGTAYNEQFF | TGCGCCAGCAGCGTTTCCGGGACAGCCTACAATGAGCAGTTCTTC
NA | TRBJ2-3 | TRBV28 | NA | CASSLIPPGRSTDTQYF | TGTGCCAGCAGTCTAATACCCCCCGGACGGAGCACAGATACGCAGTATTTT
once | TRBJ1-2 | TRBV28 | NA | CASSYIRAYGYTF | TGTGCCAGCAGTTACATACGGGCCTATGGCTACACCTTC
few | TRBJ1-1 | TRBV2 | NA | CASSRFDTEAFF | TGTGCCAGCAGTAGGTTCGACACTGAAGCTTTCTTT
NA | TRBJ2-3 | TRBV11-2 | TRBD1 | CASSLGGGPRTDTQYF | TGTGCCAGCAGCTTAGGAGGGGGCCCCAGGACAGATACGCAGTATTTT
NA | TRBJ2-3 | TRBV5-1 | TRBD2 | CASRRTGSGGSADTQYF | TGCGCCAGCAGGAGGACGGGCTCGGGAGGTAGCGCAGATACGCAGTATTTT
NA | TRBJ2-1 | TRBV28 | NA | CASSSQYNEQFF | TGTGCCAGCAGTTCCCAGTACAATGAGCAGTTCTTC
NA | TRBJ1-2 | TRBV28 | TRBD1 | CASSLGTGDFYGYTF | TGTGCCAGCAGTCTAGGGACAGGGGACTTCTATGGCTACACCTTC
NA | TRBJ1-2 | TRBV29-1 | NA | CSVEDLGGGYTF | TGCAGCGTTGAAGATCTTGGGGGTGGCTACACCTTC
NA | TRBJ2-1 | TRBV6-5 | TRBD2 | CASSYSSAGVYNEQFF | TGTGCCAGCAGTTACTCGTCGGCGGGAGTCTACAATGAGCAGTTCTTC
once | TRBJ1-1 | TRBV6-1 | NA | CASTPVGRNTEAFF | TGTGCCAGCACCCCTGTGGGGCGAAACACTGAAGCTTTCTTT
NA | TRBJ2-7 | TRBV5-4 | TRBD1 | CASSSRPGQGTYEQYF | TGTGCCAGCAGTTCGCGGCCGGGACAGGGTACCTACGAGCAGTACTTC
NA | TRBJ2-5 | TRBV9 | TRBD2 | CASSESLAGMLGGETQYF | TGTGCCAGCAGCGAGTCGTTAGCGGGTATGTTGGGAGGAGAGACCCAGTACTTC